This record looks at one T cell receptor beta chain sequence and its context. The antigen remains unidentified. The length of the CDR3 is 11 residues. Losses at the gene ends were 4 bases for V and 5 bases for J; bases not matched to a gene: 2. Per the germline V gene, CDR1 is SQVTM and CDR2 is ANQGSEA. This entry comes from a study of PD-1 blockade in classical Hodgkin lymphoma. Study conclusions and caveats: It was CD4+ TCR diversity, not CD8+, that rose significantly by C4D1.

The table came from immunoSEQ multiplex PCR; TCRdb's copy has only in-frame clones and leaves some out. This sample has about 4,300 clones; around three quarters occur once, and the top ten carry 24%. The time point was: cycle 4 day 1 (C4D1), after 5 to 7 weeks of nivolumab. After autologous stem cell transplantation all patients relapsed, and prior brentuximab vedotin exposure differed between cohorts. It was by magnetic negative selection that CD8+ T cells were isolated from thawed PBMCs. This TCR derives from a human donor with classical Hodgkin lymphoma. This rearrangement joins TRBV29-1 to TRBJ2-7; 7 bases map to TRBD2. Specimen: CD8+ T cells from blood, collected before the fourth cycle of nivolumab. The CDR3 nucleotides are TGCAGCGTTGGAGCGGGGAACGAGCAGTACTTC. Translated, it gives CSVGAGNEQYF.